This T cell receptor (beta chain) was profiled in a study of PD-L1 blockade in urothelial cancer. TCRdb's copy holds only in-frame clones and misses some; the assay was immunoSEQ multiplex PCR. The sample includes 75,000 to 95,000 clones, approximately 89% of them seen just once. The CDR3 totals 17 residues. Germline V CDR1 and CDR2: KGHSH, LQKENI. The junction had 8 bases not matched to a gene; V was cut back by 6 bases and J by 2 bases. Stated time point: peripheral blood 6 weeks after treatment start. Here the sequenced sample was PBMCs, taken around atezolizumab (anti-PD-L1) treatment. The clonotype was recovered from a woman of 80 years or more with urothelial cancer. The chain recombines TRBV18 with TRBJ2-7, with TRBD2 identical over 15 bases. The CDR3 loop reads CASSLGTSGRTTYEQYF. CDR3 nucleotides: TGTGCCAGCTCTCTCGGGACTAGCGGGAGGACTACCTACGAGCAGTACTTC.